The 17 T cell receptor beta chains reported below all come from one sample, sequenced in a study of beta chain features in type 1 diabetes. Sequencing targeted expressed TCRB transcripts, as all isolated RNA had been reverse transcribed. Repertoires were generated with immunoSEQ multiplex PCR, while TCRdb's copy carries only in-frame clones and drops some. The table lists roughly 300,000 clones, 8% of them singletons, with under 0.5% in the top ten. The sequenced sample was central memory CD4+ T cells from blood. The receptors here all came from a woman between 18 and 30 years old in good health.

The rearrangement joins TRBV7-2 to TRBJ1-5; no clear D. The CDR3 runs 13 residues. With 5 bases removed from V and 2 bases from J, the gap between germline ends came to 7 bases. Germline-derived CDR1 and CDR2 are SGHTA and FQGNSA. The CDR3 spells CASSPAGNQPQHF. In nucleotides, the CDR3 is TGTGCCAGCAGCCCGGCTGGCAATCAGCCCCAGCATTTT.

This clone was observed a few times. The chain joins TRBV18 to TRBJ1-4, with D possibly being TRBD1 (5 bases). V dropped 4 bases and J dropped 8 bases, with 17 bases sitting between them. This CDR3 contains 15 residues. Germline assignment: CDR1 KGHSH and CDR2 LQKENI. This chain's CDR3 is CASSLTTGVREKLFF. In nucleotides, the CDR3 is TGTGCCAGCTCACTCACTACAGGAGTAAGGGAAAAACTGTTTTTT.

In its sample, this clone was seen a few times. This CDR3 reads CASSFGVGAETQYF. DNA for the CDR3: TGTGCCAGCAGCTTCGGGGTCGGGGCAGAGACCCAGTACTTC. The genes are TRBV7-9 and TRBJ2-5; either TRBD1 or TRBD2 may supply D (5 bases each). The CDR3 covers 14 residues. Trimming left V 3 bases short and J 4 bases short, with 12 bases between. Looked up from germline, CDR1 is SEHNR and CDR2 is FQNEAQ (reference sequence).

This clone occurred a few times. The sample holds other DNA sequences that translate to the same CDR3. This sequence joins TRBV6-5 and TRBJ2-2, with D uncertain. This CDR3 contains 14 residues. The germline V gene has CDR1 MNHEY and CDR2 SVGAGI. Trimming took off 2 bases at V and 5 bases at J, with 9 bases between the two ends. For the CDR3, the DNA is TGTGCCAGCAGTTACCGGGTGGGGACCGGGGAGCTGTTTTTT. This translates into CASSYRVGTGELFF.

This clone was seen more than once but under ten times. The genes are TRBV7-9 and TRBJ2-1; 12 bases fit TRBD2. The CDR3 is 18 residues long. V was pared by 4 bases and J by 0 bases, with 7 bases of the junction left unmatched. CDR1 is SEHNR, CDR2 FQNEAQ, per germline (reference sequence). The CDR3: CASSSLAGGRSSYNEQFF. The CDR3, as DNA: TGTGCCAGCAGCTCACTAGCGGGAGGAAGGAGCTCCTACAATGAGCAGTTCTTC.

This clone was counted between two and nine times. V is TRBV5-1 and J is TRBJ2-3; D unclear. CDR1 and CDR2 (germline): SGHRS, YFSETQ. V was trimmed by 1 base and J by 10 bases, leaving 16 bases between them. The CDR3 consists of 14 residues. Here the CDR3 DNA reads TGCGCCAGCAGCTTGTCCGTCCCCCTTGGGCCGCAGTATTTT. Translating gives CASSLSVPLGPQYF.

This clone was detected a few times. The chain uses TRBV7-2 and TRBJ2-5, with D possibly called TRBD1 or TRBD2 (5 bases each). V lost 6 bases and J lost 1, with 12 bases in between. Germline V gene sequence: CDR1 SGHTA, CDR2 FQGNSA. The CDR3 sequence is 14 residues long. The chain's CDR3 is CASRRGASQETQYF. The CDR3 DNA reads as TGTGCCAGCAGACGAGGGGCCAGCCAAGAGACCCAGTACTTC.

This clone was observed a handful of times. The rearrangement joins TRBV5-6 to TRBJ1-5; D unresolved. CDR3 size: 14 residues. Trimming stripped 4 bases from V and 10 bases from J, with 18 bases between. Germline CDR1 SGHDT, CDR2 YYEEEE. The CDR3 nucleotides read TGTGCCAGCAGCCGGCATGCTTTTCCAGGACCCCAGCATTTT. Its translation is CASSRHAFPGPQHF.

This clone was observed a single time. The gene calls are TRBV7-8 and TRBJ2-7; D perhaps matches TRBD2 (5 bases). The V gene lost 2 bases and the J gene lost 4 bases, with 12 bases spanning the gap. CDR3 length: 14 amino acids. The germline V gene has CDR1 SGHVS and CDR2 FQNEAQ. The CDR3 region is CASSLSRTGYEQYF. CDR3 DNA sequence: TGTGCCAGCAGCTTAAGTAGAACGGGATACGAGCAGTACTTC.

The chain combines TRBV14 with TRBJ2-7; D unresolved. Looked up from germline, CDR1 is SGHDN and CDR2 is FVKESK. The CDR3 spans 15 residues. Trimming shortened V by 4 bases and J by 0 bases, and 13 bases separated the two germline ends. This CDR3 reads CASSPLGGNSYEQYF. CDR3 DNA sequence: TGTGCCAGCAGCCCCCTGGGCGGAAACTCCTACGAGCAGTACTTC.

The genes are TRBV5-6 and TRBJ2-7; 9 nucleotides align to TRBD1. After removal of 4 bases from V and 2 bases from J, the junction contained 7 bases not matched to a gene. Germline V lookup: CDR1 SGHDT, CDR2 YYEEEE. The CDR3 sequence is 15 residues long. The CDR3 here is CASSPTGGFTYEQYF. CDR3 coding DNA: TGTGCCAGCAGCCCGACAGGGGGATTCACCTACGAGCAGTACTTC.

This chain links TRBV4-2 with TRBJ2-1; 10 bases are shared with TRBD2. Germline CDR1 LGHNA, CDR2 YNFKEQ. The J segment lost 8 bases and the V segment lost 4 bases, leaving 14 bases of the junction unmatched. The CDR3 has 17 amino acids. The DNA of the CDR3 is TGTGCCAGCAGCCTGGAACATGGGCTAGCGGGAGAGGATGAGCAGTTCTTC. Encoded protein: CASSLEHGLAGEDEQFF.

This clone has a handful of counts. The rearrangement joins TRBV5-1 to TRBJ2-3; possibly TRBD1 for D (6 bases). CDR1 and CDR2 (germline): SGHRS, YFSETQ. Trimming stripped 8 bases from V and 5 bases from J, with 18 bases between. This CDR3 is built from 14 residues. The CDR3 DNA sequence: TGCGCCAGTAAACAGGGTGAAGGTTTAGATACGCAGTATTTT. Translating gives CASKQGEGLDTQYF.

The V and J genes are TRBV10-3 and TRBJ2-3; no firm D call. The CDR3 spans 15 residues. V was clipped by 3 bases and J by 3 bases, with 13 bases between them. CDR1 ENHRY and CDR2 SYGVKD come from the germline V gene. This chain's CDR3 is CAISDPLSGTDTQYF. The CDR3 region has the DNA TGTGCCATCAGTGATCCGTTAAGTGGGACAGATACGCAGTATTTT.

V is TRBV10-3 and J is TRBJ2-6, with 7 bases identical to TRBD1. Looked up from germline, CDR1 is ENHRY and CDR2 is SYGVKD. This CDR3 has 15 amino acids. With 7 bases clipped from V and 1 base from J, the junction kept 4 bases outside the gene matches. The CDR3 is CAITDRASGANVLTF. CDR3 bases: TGTGCCATCACTGACAGGGCTTCTGGGGCCAACGTCCTGACTTTC.

V is TRBV5-1 and J is TRBJ1-4, with no clear D. Between the trimmed V and J ends, which lost 3 bases and 7 bases, there was a span of 10 bases. Germline V CDR1 and CDR2: SGHRS, YFSETQ. This CDR3 is built from 13 residues. The CDR3 is CASSSGISEKLFF. Written as DNA, the CDR3 is TGCGCCAGCAGCTCTGGGATCAGTGAAAAACTGTTTTTT.

The sample holds a few counts of this clone. The chain couples TRBV27 to TRBJ1-1; no reliable D call. This CDR3 spans 17 amino acids. CDR1 is MNHEY, CDR2 SMNVEV, per germline (reference sequence). Trimming stripped 4 bases from V and 4 bases from J, with 22 bases between. The chain's CDR3 is CASSSGSLGGLLTEAFF. The CDR3 region has the DNA TGTGCCAGCAGTTCGGGTAGTCTGGGAGGGTTGCTCACTGAAGCTTTCTTT.